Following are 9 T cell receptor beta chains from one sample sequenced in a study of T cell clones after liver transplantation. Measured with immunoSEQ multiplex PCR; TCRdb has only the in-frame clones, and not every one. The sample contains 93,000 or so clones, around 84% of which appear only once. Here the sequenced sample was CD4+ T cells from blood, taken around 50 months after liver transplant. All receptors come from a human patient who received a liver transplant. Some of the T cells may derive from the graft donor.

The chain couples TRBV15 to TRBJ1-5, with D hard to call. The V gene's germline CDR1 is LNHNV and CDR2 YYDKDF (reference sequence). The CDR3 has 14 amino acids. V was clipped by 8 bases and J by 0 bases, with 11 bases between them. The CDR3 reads CATGGVNSNQPQHF. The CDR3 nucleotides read TGTGCCACCGGAGGAGTAAATAGCAATCAGCCCCAGCATTTT.

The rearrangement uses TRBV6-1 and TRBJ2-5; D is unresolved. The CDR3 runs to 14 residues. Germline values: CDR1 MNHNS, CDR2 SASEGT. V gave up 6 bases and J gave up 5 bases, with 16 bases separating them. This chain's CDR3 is CASRKVAGPETQYF. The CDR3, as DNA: TGTGCCAGCAGAAAAGTGGCAGGACCGGAGACCCAGTACTTC.

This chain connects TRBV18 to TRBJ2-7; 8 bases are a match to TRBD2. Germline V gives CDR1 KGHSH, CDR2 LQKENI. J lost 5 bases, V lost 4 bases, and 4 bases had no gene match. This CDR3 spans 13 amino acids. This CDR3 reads CASSRGLGDEQYF. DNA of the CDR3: TGTGCCAGCTCACGGGGACTAGGAGACGAGCAGTACTTC.

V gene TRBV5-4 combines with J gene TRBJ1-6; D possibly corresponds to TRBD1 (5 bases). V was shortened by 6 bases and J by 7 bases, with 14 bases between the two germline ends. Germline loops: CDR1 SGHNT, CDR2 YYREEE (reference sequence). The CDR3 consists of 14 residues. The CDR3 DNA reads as TGTGCCAGCACCGCCGGGACGGGAAATTCACCCCTCCACTTT. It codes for CASTAGTGNSPLHF.

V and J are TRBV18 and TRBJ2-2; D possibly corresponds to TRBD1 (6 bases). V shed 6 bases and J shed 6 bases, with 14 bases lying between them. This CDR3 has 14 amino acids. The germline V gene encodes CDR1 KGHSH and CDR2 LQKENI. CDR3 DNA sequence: TGTGCCAGCTCCATACAGGGTACGGCCGGGGAGCTGTTTTTT. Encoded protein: CASSIQGTAGELFF.

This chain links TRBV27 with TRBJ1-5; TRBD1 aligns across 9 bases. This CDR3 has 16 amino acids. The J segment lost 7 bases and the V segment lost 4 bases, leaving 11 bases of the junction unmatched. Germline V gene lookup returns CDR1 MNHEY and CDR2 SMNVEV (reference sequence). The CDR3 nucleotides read TGTGCCAGCAGTTCCAGGGGAACAGGGGGCTGGCAGCCCCAGCATTTT. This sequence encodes CASSSRGTGGWQPQHF.

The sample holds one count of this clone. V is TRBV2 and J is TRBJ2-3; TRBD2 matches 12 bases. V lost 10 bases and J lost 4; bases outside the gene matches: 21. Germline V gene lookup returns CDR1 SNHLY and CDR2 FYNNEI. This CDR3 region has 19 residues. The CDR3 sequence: CATKLGAALAGGRADTQYF. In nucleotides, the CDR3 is TGTGCCACCAAGCTGGGGGCAGCCCTAGCGGGAGGGAGGGCAGATACGCAGTATTTT.

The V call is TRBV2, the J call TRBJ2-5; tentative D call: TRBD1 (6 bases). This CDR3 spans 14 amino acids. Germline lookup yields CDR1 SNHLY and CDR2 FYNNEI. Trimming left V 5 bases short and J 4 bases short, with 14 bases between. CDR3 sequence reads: CASSPYSRGETQYF. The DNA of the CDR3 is TGTGCCAGCAGTCCATACAGCAGGGGAGAGACCCAGTACTTC.

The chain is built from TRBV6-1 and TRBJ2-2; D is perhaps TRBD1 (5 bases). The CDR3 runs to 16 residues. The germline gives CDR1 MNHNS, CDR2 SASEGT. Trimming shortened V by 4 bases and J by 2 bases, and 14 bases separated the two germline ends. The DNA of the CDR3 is TGTGCCAGCAGTGCAGGGTTGCAAAGAAACACCGGGGAGCTGTTTTTT. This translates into CASSAGLQRNTGELFF.